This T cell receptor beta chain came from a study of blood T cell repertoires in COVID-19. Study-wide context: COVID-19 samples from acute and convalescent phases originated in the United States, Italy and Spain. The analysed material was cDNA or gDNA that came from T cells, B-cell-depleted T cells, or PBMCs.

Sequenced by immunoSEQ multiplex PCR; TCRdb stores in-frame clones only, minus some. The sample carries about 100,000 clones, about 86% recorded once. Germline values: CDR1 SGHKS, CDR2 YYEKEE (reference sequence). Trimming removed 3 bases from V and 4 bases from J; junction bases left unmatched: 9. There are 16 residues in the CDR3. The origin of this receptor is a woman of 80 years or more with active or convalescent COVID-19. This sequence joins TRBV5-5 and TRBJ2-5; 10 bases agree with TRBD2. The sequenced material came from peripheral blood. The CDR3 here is CASSSGGLAGAETQYF. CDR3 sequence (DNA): TGTGCCAGCAGCTCCGGAGGGCTAGCGGGAGCAGAGACCCAGTACTTC.